The clone carrying this TCR beta chain was picked up a small number of times. Mismatch with germline at one junction end may stem from a read error. The entry originates in a study of blood T cells in healthy people across ages. Per-sample yields of isolated PBMCs were at least 7 million. A second about 6 to 12 cycle PCR used barcoded and J-beta primers. Every single cDNA molecule received a tag from a template-switch adaptor with 12 random nucleotides. Paired-end reads containing CDR3 totaled no fewer than 3 million for each sample. Via MiXCR, TCRdb re-called the 5' RACE reads, giving one row per CDR3 protein. The sample includes roughly 700,000 distinct CDR3 sequences, about 30% of them seen just once. CDR3 length: 17 amino acids.

J is TRBJ2-3 and V is TRBV12-3 or TRBV12-4; D possibly corresponds to TRBD1 (6 bases). The sequence came from a woman of 80 years or more in good health. Sequenced sample: blood. The CDR3 DNA reads as TGTGCCAGCAGTTTTATGTTTGGGGGCGATCGCGCAGATGCGCAGTATTTT. Translation: CASSFMFGGDRADAQYF.